This TCR beta chain was obtained from a study of shared clonotypes between healthy human individuals. Study-wide results and caveats: Naive subsets tended to show greater estimated richness than memory subsets.

Data came from immunoSEQ multiplex PCR; TCRdb stores just in-frame clones and leaves some out. The profile shows fewer than 2.5 million clones, roughly 93% of them singletons. The germline CDR1 and CDR2 sequences are SGHRS and YFSETQ. This CDR3 is built from 17 residues. The V and J ends lost 4 bases and 6 bases, in that order; junction bases with no gene match: 15. For this clone: Its antigen remains unidentified.

The donors, healthy adults who were HIV-negative, had experienced no recent acute infections or vaccinations. This receptor was identified in a man between 18 and 35 years old in good health. Some clones in this sample may be carry-over from other donors' samples. Specimen: naive CD4+ T cells from PBMCs. Subset denoted: CD45RA+ positively selected. The chain combines TRBV5-1 with TRBJ2-7, with 11 positions matching TRBD2. The CDR3 protein is CASSLSASGRRSGEQYF. The CDR3 DNA follows: TGCGCCAGCAGCCTTTCGGCTAGCGGGAGGCGCTCGGGCGAGCAGTACTTC.